This paragraph covers one TCR beta chain sequence. The CDR3 runs to 16 residues. Trimming took 5 bases from V and 6 from J; bases not matched to a gene: 10. CDR1 is MNHEY, CDR2 SVGEGT, per germline. Together with a sample-barcoded 5' primer, a J-beta primer mix was included in a second PCR lasting about 7 to 11 cycles. TCRdb analysed the 5' RACE reads with MiXCR anew, one entry per CDR3 protein. The table shows approximately 600,000 distinct CDR3 sequences, with 58% occurring only once. This record comes from a study of blood T cells in healthy people across ages. This sequence joins TRBV6-2 or TRBV6-3 and TRBJ1-2, with TRBD1 matching over 12 bases. This sequence was found in a man aged 55-75 years in good health. Sequencing input: blood. CDR3 bases: TGTGCCAGCAGTCCATCCGGGACAGGGGGCTACAATGGCTACACCTTC. Translated: CASSPSGTGGYNGYTF.